One and the same sample provided the 2 T cell receptor beta chains below, sequenced in a study of human T cells and chemical hapten exposure. TCRdb re-derived calls from the RACE reads in MiXCR, one entry per CDR3 protein. The sample lists about 77,000 distinct CDR3 sequences; approximately 8.1% were seen once. Time point defined: healthy volunteer bleed at 6 weeks. Total RNA extraction was carried out from unfractionated whole blood. Sequenced material: whole blood. These TCRs come from a female donor in good health. Some clones in this sample may be carry-over from other donors' samples.

The chain employs TRBV7-8 and TRBJ1-4; unclear D gene. CDR3 length: 16 residues. CDR1 and CDR2 from the germline V gene are SGHVS and FQNEAQ. V shed 0 bases and J shed 6 bases, with 14 bases lying between them. CDR3 DNA: TGTGCCAGCAGCTTAGCGGGCTTTTGGGGTGATGAAAAACTGTTTTTT. Translated, it gives CASSLAGFWGDEKLFF.

In this sample, this clonotype turned up a few times. The chain has TRBV6-2 or TRBV6-3 and TRBJ2-4; 10 bases map to TRBD2. Trimming took 2 bases from V and 2 from J; bases not matched to a gene: 9. CDR3 length: 18 amino acids. Germline CDR1 reads MNHEY; CDR2 reads SVGEGT. The CDR3 region is CASSYHQRGGVSKNIQYF. In nucleotides, the CDR3 is TGTGCCAGCAGTTACCACCAGCGGGGGGGTGTATCCAAAAACATTCAGTACTTC.